The 29 T cell receptor beta chains reported below all come from one sample, sequenced in a study of T-cell memory formation after mild COVID-19. TCRdb passed the 5' RACE reads through MiXCR, listing each CDR3 protein once. The data contain 250,000 to 350,000 distinct CDR3 sequences, less than 20% of them seen just once; the ten biggest clones take up 22%. Sequenced material: PBMCs or a T cell subset sorted from them (not recorded which). The receptors originated from a man between 18 and 35 years old who had mild COVID-19 (a few samples of this study predate the infection). Cell type and time point are not known.

The chain carries TRBV6-5 and TRBJ1-1; 9 nucleotides agree with TRBD1. CDR1 and CDR2 (germline): MNHEY, SVGAGI. The CDR3 is 14 residues long. V lost 7 bases to trimming and J lost 3 bases; unmatched junction nucleotides: 6. CDR3 nucleotide sequence: TGTGCCAGCAAAAGGGACAGGGCGGACACTGAAGCTTTCTTT. Its translation is CASKRDRADTEAFF.

This clonotype was detected a few times. Since a much larger clone is just one base distant, this may be a read error. The chain recombines TRBV7-2 with TRBJ1-1; D gene ambiguous. CDR1 SGHTA and CDR2 FQGNSA come from the germline V gene. Between the trimmed V and J ends, which lost 4 bases and 1 base, there was a span of 7 bases. The CDR3 runs to 13 residues. The DNA for the CDR3 is TGTGCCAGCAGCTCCCTCAGGAACACTGAAGCTTTCTTT. Protein product: CASSSLRNTEAFF.

The chain is built from TRBV2 and TRBJ1-5; D not certain. From germline, CDR1 is SNHLY and CDR2 FYNNEI. The CDR3 loop spans 14 amino acids. Trimming removed 6 bases from V and 6 bases from J, with 15 bases in between. As DNA, the CDR3 is TGTGCCAGCAGCCCCGATAGGGATCCTCAGCCCCAGCATTTT. It translates to CASSPDRDPQPQHF.

The chain carries TRBV7-3 and TRBJ2-3, with TRBD2 as a possible D gene (6 bases). The CDR3 loop spans 15 amino acids. The germline CDR1 and CDR2 sequences are SGHTA and FQGTGA. V shed 0 bases and J shed 7 bases, with 14 bases lying between them. CDR3 region: CASSLTGEVGNTQYF. CDR3 nucleotides: TGTGCCAGCAGCTTAACCGGGGAGGTAGGGAATACGCAGTATTTT.

This clonotype has more than one count but fewer than ten. This chain links TRBV4-1 with TRBJ1-2, with 11 bases matching TRBD1. CDR1 and CDR2 from the germline V gene are MGHRA and YSYEKL. The CDR3 spans 17 residues. V gave up 4 bases and J gave up 1 base; unmatched junction bases: 8. CDR3 loop: CASSPGTGGSNNYGYTF. The CDR3 DNA is TGCGCCAGCAGCCCGGGGACAGGGGGGTCCAATAACTATGGCTACACCTTC.

This clonotype was detected only a few times. The rearrangement uses TRBV29-1 and TRBJ1-5, with a possible D match to TRBD1 (5 bases). CDR1 SQVTM and CDR2 ANQGSEA come from the germline V gene. Trimming removed 6 bases from V and 5 bases from J, with 17 bases in between. The CDR3 spans 14 residues. CDR3 protein: CSVRGTAGDQPQHF. CDR3 DNA sequence: TGCAGCGTCCGGGGGACGGCCGGCGATCAGCCCCAGCATTTT.

Only one count was recorded for this clonotype. This likely comes from a read error, as the CDR3 has no conserved phenylalanine or tryptophan at its end. No DNA is shown, since the ends of the CDR3 on it are uncertain; the CDR3 is the one TCRdb lists. The genes are TRBV7-6 and TRBJ1-1. The CDR3 sequence runs 10 residues, both termini included. In germline, CDR1 is SGHVS, CDR2 FNYEAQ. The CDR3 sequence is CASSSGRSLV.

The chain uses TRBV12-3 or TRBV12-4 and TRBJ2-1, with D possibly TRBD1 on 6 matching bases. The CDR3 sequence is 10 residues long. V was pared by 6 bases and J by 14 bases, with 11 bases between. The CDR3, as DNA: TGTGCCAGCAGGGGACATGGGGAGTTCTTC. Encoded protein: CASRGHGEFF.

A few counts support this clonotype. This chain connects TRBV6-2 or TRBV6-3 to TRBJ1-2; tentatively, D is TRBD1 (6 bases). Trimming stripped 7 bases from V and 1 base from J, with 22 bases between. The V gene's germline CDR1 is MNHEY and CDR2 SVGEGT. The CDR3 spans 17 residues. For the CDR3, the DNA is TGTGCCAGCAACTCCGGACAGACCCGCTATATTAACTATGGCTACACCTTC. It specifies CASNSGQTRYINYGYTF.

The CDR3 coding sequence is TGCGCCAGCAGCCAAGAATGGCCCTTTAAGAGCTCCTATAATTCACCCCTCCACTTT. Its translation is CASSQEWPFKSSYNSPLHF. The chain couples TRBV4-1 to TRBJ1-6; D not certain. The V gene's germline CDR1 is MGHRA and CDR2 YSYEKL. Trimming pared 0 bases from V and 0 bases from J, leaving 15 bases between. The length of the CDR3 is 19 residues.

This clonotype was seen many times. V gene TRBV20-1 combines with J gene TRBJ2-7; D is unresolved. CDR3 size: 14 residues. V shed 4 bases and J shed 3 bases, with 16 bases lying between them. The germline gives CDR1 DFQATT, CDR2 SNEGSKA (reference sequence). CDR3 loop: CSAIKPSIYYEQYV. For the CDR3, the DNA is TGCAGTGCTATAAAGCCCTCCATATACTACGAGCAGTACGTC.

The V call is TRBV6-5, the J call TRBJ2-3; 7 bases are shared with TRBD2. CDR1 is MNHEY, CDR2 SVGAGI, per germline. V shed 6 bases and J 2 bases; nucleotides not matched to a gene: 5. The CDR3 extends over 14 amino acids. CDR3 in DNA: TGTGCCAGCAGATGGGGGGGGAACACAGATACGCAGTATTTT. Residues: CASRWGGNTDTQYF.

The chain combines TRBV4-3 with TRBJ2-5; D unclear. This CDR3 contains 13 residues. In germline, CDR1 is LGHNA, CDR2 YSLEER. The V gene lost 0 bases and the J gene lost 4 bases, with 6 bases spanning the gap. CDR3 nucleotides: TGCGCCAGCAGCCAAGATTTAACAGAGACCCAGTACTTC. Translating it yields CASSQDLTETQYF.

This clonotype was observed a handful of times. CDR3 nucleotide sequence: TGTGCCAGCAGTGAAAGGGGAAAGAACACCGGGGAGCTGTTTTTT. As protein: CASSERGKNTGELFF. The chain carries TRBV6-1 and TRBJ2-2; the D gene is possibly TRBD1 (5 bases). V lost 2 bases to trimming and J lost 1 base, with 8 bases between them. The CDR3 is 15 amino acids. Germline loops: CDR1 MNHNS, CDR2 SASEGT.

This clonotype showed up just a few times. This sequence joins TRBV12-3 or TRBV12-4 and TRBJ1-1; D is perhaps TRBD1 (5 bases). V was shortened by 3 bases and J by 10 bases, with 12 bases between the two germline ends. The CDR3 contains 12 residues. The CDR3 here is CASSLGPLAAFF. DNA for the CDR3: TGTGCCAGCAGTTTGGGACCCCTGGCAGCTTTCTTT.

This clonotype has a count of ten or more. The V and J genes are TRBV5-1 and TRBJ2-3, with 9 positions matching TRBD1. V was clipped by 4 bases and J by 4 bases; unmatched bases: 7. The CDR3 consists of 15 residues. CDR1 is SGHRS, CDR2 YFSETQ, per germline. The CDR3 is CASSRRGQGPDTQYF. In nucleotides, the CDR3 is TGCGCCAGCAGCCGCCGGGGACAGGGCCCAGATACGCAGTATTTT.

This clonotype was observed many times. The CDR3 protein is CASSPAGNTGELFF. The CDR3, as DNA: TGTGCCAGCTCACCAGCGGGGAACACCGGGGAGCTGTTTTTT. This sequence joins TRBV18 and TRBJ2-2, with a possible D match to TRBD2 (5 bases). Germline CDR1 reads KGHSH; CDR2 reads LQKENI. V was cut by 2 bases and J by 1 base, with 5 bases left in between. This CDR3 has 14 amino acids.

The chain is built from TRBV6-4 and TRBJ2-2; D is perhaps TRBD1 (5 bases). V was pared by 5 bases and J by 2 bases, with 12 bases between. Germline-derived CDR1 and CDR2 are MRHNA and SNTAGT. The CDR3 loop spans 15 amino acids. CDR3 nucleotides: TGTGCCAGCAGTCTCGGACATCTTAACACCGGGGAGCTGTTTTTT. Amino acid sequence: CASSLGHLNTGELFF.

This clonotype was seen many times. V gene TRBV15 combines with J gene TRBJ1-2, with TRBD1 identical over 8 bases. This CDR3 is 14 amino acids long. In germline, CDR1 is LNHNV, CDR2 YYDKDF (reference sequence). V lost 4 bases and J lost 4; bases outside the gene matches: 5. Here the CDR3 reads CATSKRGQVYGYTF. The CDR3 region has the DNA TGTGCCACCAGCAAAAGGGGACAGGTCTATGGCTACACCTTC.

The table lists this clonotype with many counts. The chain has TRBV20-1 and TRBJ1-1, with 7 bases identical to TRBD1. The CDR3 is 12 amino acids. The germline V gene encodes CDR1 DFQATT and CDR2 SNEGSKA (reference sequence). The CDR3 DNA is TGCAGCACTAACAGGGGGAACACTGAAGCTTTCTTT. Protein sequence: CSTNRGNTEAFF.

This clonotype was counted a few times. This chain connects TRBV7-9 to TRBJ2-1; unclear D gene. Trimming took 5 bases from V and 2 from J, leaving 13 bases between them. Per the germline V gene, CDR1 is SEHNR and CDR2 is FQNEAQ (reference sequence). This CDR3 is built from 15 residues. In nucleotides, the CDR3 is TGTGCCAGCAGCGCCGGACCGCGTCCCTACAATGAGCAGTTCTTC. Protein sequence: CASSAGPRPYNEQFF. Full variable domain (missing parts from reference TRBV7-9 and TRBJ2-1): DTGVSQNPRHKITKRGQNVTFRCDPISEHNRLYWYRQTLGQGPEFLTYFQNEAQLEKSRLLSDRFSAERPKGSFSTLEIQRTEQGDSAMYLCASSAGPRPYNEQFFGPGTRLTVL.

V usage is TRBV9 and J usage is TRBJ2-3; 10 bases match TRBD2. Germline lookup yields CDR1 SGDLS and CDR2 YYNGEE. The CDR3 is made up of 18 amino acids. The ends lost 5 bases at V and 0 bases at J; junction bases unmatched: 12. CDR3 sequence reads: CASRVGSGGSSSTDTQYF. The CDR3 DNA sequence: TGTGCCAGCAGGGTGGGTAGCGGGGGGTCCTCTAGCACAGATACGCAGTATTTT. Looking up the rest from reference TRBV9 and TRBJ2-3 gives the full variable domain: DSGVTQTPKHLITATGQRVTLRCSPRSGDLSVYWYQQSLDQGLQFLIQYYNGEERAKGNILERFSAQQFPDLHSELNLSSLELGDSALYFCASRVGSGGSSSTDTQYFGPGTRLTVL.

The chain recombines TRBV12-3 or TRBV12-4 with TRBJ1-4; D gene ambiguous. Between the trimmed V and J ends, which lost 7 bases and 7 bases, there was a span of 13 bases. The CDR3 spans 13 residues. This CDR3 is CASKPGRLEKLFF. In DNA form, the CDR3 reads TGTGCCAGCAAACCAGGCCGACTTGAAAAACTGTTTTTT.

This clonotype has only a few counts. This sequence joins TRBV6-2 or TRBV6-3 and TRBJ1-2, with D possibly matching TRBD1 (5 bases). Germline V gene sequence: CDR1 MNHEY, CDR2 SVGEGT. The CDR3 is made up of 14 amino acids. The V and J ends lost 4 bases and 5 bases respectively, with 14 bases between them. In DNA, the CDR3 is TGTGCCAGCAGTTGGCCGGGACCGATTTATGGCTACACCTTC. It codes for CASSWPGPIYGYTF.

This clonotype was detected a few times. The CDR3, as DNA: TGTGCCAGCAGCTTTGGGGCCGCCGTCGGAGATACGCAGTATTTT. Amino acid sequence: CASSFGAAVGDTQYF. The chain joins TRBV7-9 to TRBJ2-3, with D maybe TRBD1 (5 bases). The V gene lost 3 bases and the J gene lost 5 bases, with 15 bases spanning the gap. In germline, CDR1 is SEHNR, CDR2 FQNEAQ (reference sequence). This CDR3 comprises 15 residues.

This clonotype was counted only a few times. The chain combines TRBV5-1 with TRBJ1-6, with D tentatively TRBD1 (5 bases). CDR1 is SGHRS and CDR2 is YFSETQ in the germline V gene. This CDR3 spans 15 amino acids. V shed 0 bases and J shed 10 bases, with 14 bases lying between them. For the CDR3, the DNA is TGCGCCAGCAGCTTGGCGGGACTTGGTCGGTCACCCCTCCACTTT. This sequence encodes CASSLAGLGRSPLHF.

This chain uses TRBV27 with TRBJ2-2; D unclear. This CDR3 has 12 amino acids. Trimming shortened V by 5 bases and J by 13 bases, and 14 bases separated the two germline ends. Looked up from germline, CDR1 is MNHEY and CDR2 is SMNVEV (reference sequence). The CDR3 spells CASSPTGLVLFF. DNA of the CDR3: TGTGCCAGCAGTCCTACCGGGCTTGTGCTGTTTTTT.

The V and J genes are TRBV6-5 and TRBJ1-4; D is unresolved. The CDR3 length is 15 residues. V was clipped by 5 bases and J by 0 bases, with 10 bases between them. Looked up from germline, CDR1 is MNHEY and CDR2 is SVGAGI. The CDR3 loop reads CASSHLTATNEKLFF. The DNA for the CDR3 is TGTGCCAGCAGTCACCTAACAGCAACTAATGAAAAACTGTTTTTT.

This clonotype was seen at least ten times. The CDR3 is CASSLALPISRDVSYEQYF. The DNA of the CDR3 is TGCGCCAGCAGCTTGGCACTTCCTATCAGCCGGGACGTCTCCTACGAGCAGTACTTC. The chain links TRBV5-1 to TRBJ2-7, with D perhaps being TRBD1 or TRBD2 (5 bases each). The CDR3 spans 19 residues. CDR1 SGHRS and CDR2 YFSETQ come from the germline V gene. Deletions cut 0 bases from V and 0 bases from J, with 22 bases between. Supplemented by reference TRBV5-1 and TRBJ2-7, the full variable domain reads KAGVTQTPRYLIKTRGQQVTLSCSPISGHRSVSWYQQTPGQGLQFLFEYFSETQRNKGNFPGRFSGRQFSNSRSEMNVSTLELGDSALYLCASSLALPISRDVSYEQYFGPGTRLTVT.